This is a list of T cell receptor beta chains from one sample in a study of T cells in Graves' hyperthyroidism and ophthalmopathy. TCRdb called the multiplex PCR reads again in MiXCR, with one record for every CDR3 protein. The repertoire holds about 320,000 distinct CDR3 sequences, with approximately 16% as singletons. The sequenced material came from blood. These TCRs come from a man aged 30 to 45 with Graves' hyperthyroidism. Both conserved end residues are part of each CDR3. The order of the fields is V gene, J gene, CDR3 protein.

>TRBV20-1|TRBJ1-1
CSARDPNMEWAFF
>TRBV2|TRBJ2-7
CASSSETGDEQYF
>TRBV6-1|TRBJ1-4
CASRALNLTLLAANEKLFF
>TRBV9|TRBJ2-7
CASGHRETGEVLDEQYF
>TRBV30|TRBJ1-2
CAWDRSYYGYTF
>TRBV27|TRBJ1-2
CASSSTGGYGGYTF
>TRBV5-8|TRBJ2-7
CASTLRRATYEQYF
>TRBV7-2|TRBJ2-7
CASSTSTGSYEQYF
>TRBV6-1|TRBJ2-7
CASSVLTGTRLYEQYF
>TRBV14|TRBJ1-2
CASSQEYGGYTF
>TRBV6-1|TRBJ2-5
CASSELAGDHGTQYF
>TRBV7-2|TRBJ2-7
CASSLGLADIYEQYF
>TRBV30|TRBJ1-3
CAWSVGTSGRSYF
>TRBV20-1|TRBJ1-5
CSAMGSPNQPQHF
>TRBV27|TRBJ2-5
CASSLRRFRTRPQETQYF
>TRBV3-1|TRBJ2-2
CASSQVQGIGELFF
>TRBV11-1|TRBJ1-1
CASSLGIGATTEAFF
>TRBV5-1|TRBJ2-2
CASSLVLVTSGELFF
>TRBV4-1|TRBJ2-7
CASSQDPIPSGEQYF
>TRBV5-1|TRBJ2-5
CASSWGLGLALETQYF
>TRBV20-1|TRBJ2-3
CSARDWDHTDTQYF
>TRBV12-3/TRBV12-4|TRBJ2-2
CASSSSAELFF
>TRBV3-1|TRBJ1-1
CASSHIPGAAFF
>TRBV10-3|TRBJ1-1
CAISTTENTEAFF
>TRBV6-1|TRBJ2-2
CASTPGLAGGFTGELFF
>TRBV5-8|TRBJ2-1
CASIRGGSYNEQFF
>TRBV3-1|TRBJ1-1
CASSPLLTGDGTEAFF
>TRBV12-3/TRBV12-4|TRBJ1-5
CACSLFSQHSNQPQHF
>TRBV29-1|TRBJ2-6
CSVTSTGANVLTF
>TRBV5-6|TRBJ2-7
CASNTEQGSNEQYF
>TRBV20-1|TRBJ2-3
CSASWVAGVSADTQYF
>TRBV11-2|TRBJ1-5
CASSKEGNSNQPQHF
>TRBV20-1|TRBJ2-2
CSARDRNTGELFF
>TRBV20-1|TRBJ2-5
CSARDWTQYF
>TRBV11-2|TRBJ1-2
CASSQSKTSANYGYTF
>TRBV5-1|TRBJ1-2
CASSLKSGTAYGYTF
>TRBV19|TRBJ2-7
CASSMFLANSYEQYF
>TRBV9|TRBJ2-7
CASSVGGGTYEQYF
>TRBV2|TRBJ2-1
CASSGLAPPNEQFF
>TRBV11-2|-
CASSLVRTTPQFF
>TRBV27|TRBJ1-2
CASKGLVGANYGYTF
>TRBV12-3/TRBV12-4|TRBJ2-3
CASREGLAGETDTQYF
>TRBV6-1|TRBJ1-2
CTSSEIGGGGYTF
>TRBV18|TRBJ2-3
CASSHLRDRTTDTQYF
>TRBV7-3|TRBJ2-1
CASSRLAGEGEQFF
>TRBV27|TRBJ1-5
CASSFGANNQPQHF
>TRBV3-1|TRBJ1-1
CASSQAVLLSEAFF
>TRBV12-3/TRBV12-4|TRBJ1-2
CASSFHSEGGYTF
>TRBV6-5|TRBJ1-4
CASSYTSGANEKLFF
>TRBV7-3|TRBJ2-7
CASSLTTDYEQYF